This is a list of T cell receptor beta chains from one sample in a study of control samples from healthy donors and cancer patients. Libraries were prepared by immunoSEQ multiplex PCR; TCRdb keeps only in-frame clonotypes and omits some of them. The sample has tens of thousands of clones; about 87% are singletons. The sequenced sample consisted of PBMCs. The receptor source for this set is a woman in her forties with lung cancer. Both conserved end residues are part of each CDR3. The D gene is left open where the match is weak.

V gene: TRBV7-2
J gene: TRBJ2-4
D gene: .
CDR3 protein: CASSLGEQENIQYF
CDR3 DNA: TGTGCCAGCAGCTTGGGAGAACAGGAAAACATTCAGTACTTC

V gene: TRBV28
J gene: TRBJ2-7
D gene: TRBD1
CDR3 protein: CASSLGTAIYF
CDR3 DNA: TGTGCCAGCAGTTTGGGGACAGCCATATACTTC

V gene: TRBV5-6
J gene: TRBJ1-2
D gene: .
CDR3 protein: CASSLPADYGYTF
CDR3 DNA: TGTGCCAGCAGCTTACCGGCAGACTATGGCTACACCTTC

V gene: TRBV19
J gene: TRBJ1-1
D gene: .
CDR3 protein: CASRRGDVAEAFF
CDR3 DNA: TGTGCCAGTAGGAGGGGTGATGTGGCTGAAGCTTTCTTT

V gene: TRBV7-2
J gene: TRBJ1-1
D gene: .
CDR3 protein: CASSLEGRTEAFF
CDR3 DNA: TGTGCCAGCAGCTTAGAAGGGAGAACTGAAGCTTTCTTT

V gene: TRBV5-5
J gene: TRBJ2-3
D gene: TRBD2
CDR3 protein: CASSLLLAGASTDTQYF
CDR3 DNA: TGTGCCAGCAGCTTACTACTAGCGGGGGCAAGCACAGATACGCAGTATTTT

V gene: TRBV3-1/TRBV3-2
J gene: TRBJ2-1
D gene: TRBD1
CDR3 protein: CASSHGPGQGANEQFF
CDR3 DNA: TGTGCCAGCAGCCACGGGCCGGGACAGGGTGCCAATGAGCAGTTCTTC

V gene: TRBV11-2
J gene: TRBJ1-2
D gene: TRBD1
CDR3 protein: CASSHPGDRGPNYGYTF
CDR3 DNA: TGTGCCAGCAGCCACCCTGGGGACAGGGGGCCCAACTATGGCTACACCTTC

V gene: TRBV18
J gene: TRBJ1-2
D gene: .
CDR3 protein: CASSPRPKQENYGYTF
CDR3 DNA: TGTGCCAGCTCACCACGACCCAAACAGGAGAACTATGGCTACACCTTC

V gene: TRBV6-5
J gene: TRBJ1-6
D gene: .
CDR3 protein: CASSYSGNSPLHF
CDR3 DNA: TGTGCCAGCAGTTACTCTGGTAATTCACCCCTCCACTTT

V gene: TRBV14
J gene: TRBJ2-7
D gene: .
CDR3 protein: CASSPLRQSAYEQYF
CDR3 DNA: TGTGCCAGCAGCCCCCTCCGACAGTCAGCCTACGAGCAGTACTTC

V gene: TRBV5-1
J gene: TRBJ1-1
D gene: TRBD1
CDR3 protein: CASSVRTGALNTEAFF
CDR3 DNA: TGCGCCAGCAGCGTCCGGACAGGGGCCCTGAACACTGAAGCTTTCTTT

V gene: TRBV5-1
J gene: TRBJ1-4
D gene: .
CDR3 protein: CASSFQGRRDEKLFF
CDR3 DNA: TGCGCCAGCAGCTTCCAAGGACGGCGGGATGAAAAACTGTTTTTT

V gene: TRBV14
J gene: TRBJ1-2
D gene: .
CDR3 protein: CASSQVHRYVSGYTF
CDR3 DNA: TGTGCCAGCAGCCAGGTCCACAGATACGTCTCTGGCTACACCTTC

V gene: TRBV5-1
J gene: TRBJ2-7
D gene: .
CDR3 protein: CASSPGPQSYEQYF
CDR3 DNA: TGCGCCAGCAGCCCTGGTCCACAGTCCTACGAGCAGTACTTC

V gene: TRBV6-4
J gene: TRBJ2-1
D gene: TRBD2
CDR3 protein: CASSESSGVGYEQFF
CDR3 DNA: TGTGCCAGCAGTGAGTCCAGCGGGGTGGGTTATGAGCAGTTCTTC